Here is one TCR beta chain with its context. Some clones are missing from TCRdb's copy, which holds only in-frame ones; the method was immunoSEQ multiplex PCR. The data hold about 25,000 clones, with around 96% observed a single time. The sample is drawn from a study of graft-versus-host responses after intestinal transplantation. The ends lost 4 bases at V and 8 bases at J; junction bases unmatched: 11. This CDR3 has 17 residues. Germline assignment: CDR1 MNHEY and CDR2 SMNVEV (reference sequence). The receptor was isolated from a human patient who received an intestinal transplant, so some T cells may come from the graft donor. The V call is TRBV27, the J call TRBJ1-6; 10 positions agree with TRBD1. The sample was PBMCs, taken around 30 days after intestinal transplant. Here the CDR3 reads CASSSYPGQGPDSPLHF. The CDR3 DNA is TGTGCCAGCAGTTCTTACCCGGGACAGGGGCCTGATTCACCCCTCCACTTT.